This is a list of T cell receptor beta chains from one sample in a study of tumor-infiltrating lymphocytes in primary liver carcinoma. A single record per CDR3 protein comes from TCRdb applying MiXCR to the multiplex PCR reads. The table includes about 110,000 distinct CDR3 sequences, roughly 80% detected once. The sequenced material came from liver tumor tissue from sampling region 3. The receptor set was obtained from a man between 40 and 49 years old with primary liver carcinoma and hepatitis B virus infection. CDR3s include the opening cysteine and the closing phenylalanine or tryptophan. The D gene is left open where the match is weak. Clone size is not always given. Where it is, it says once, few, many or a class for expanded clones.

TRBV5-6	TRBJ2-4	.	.	TGTGTCAACAGCCTGGAGGGGCTAGCCAGAAACATTCAGTACTTC	CVNSLEGLARNIQYF
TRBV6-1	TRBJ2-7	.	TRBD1	TGTGTCAGCAGTACGGGGACAGGGAGTGAGAACGAGCAGTACTTT	CVSSTGTGSENEQYF
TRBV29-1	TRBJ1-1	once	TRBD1	TGCAGCGAGGGACAGGAAGGCTATCTGAACACTGAAGCTTTCTTT	CSEGQEGYLNTEAFF
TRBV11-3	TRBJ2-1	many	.	TGTGCCAGCGGCTTGACTAGTATTACCGATGAGCAGTTCTTC	CASGLTSITDEQFF
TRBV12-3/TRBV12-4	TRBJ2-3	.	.	TGTACCAGCAGTTTGGGGAGGACTCCAGTTACACAGTATTTT	CTSSLGRTPVTQYF
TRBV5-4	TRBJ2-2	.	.	TGTGCCTGCAGCTTTGATGAGCGTACCGGGGAGCTGTTTTTT	CACSFDERTGELFF
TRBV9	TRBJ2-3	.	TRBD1	TGTGCCAGCAGTACCCAGGGACAGCACACAGATACGCAGTATTTT	CASSTQGQHTDTQYF
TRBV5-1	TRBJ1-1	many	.	TGCGCCAGCAGCTTGAAGGAGGGTAGGGGGACTGAAGCTTTCTTT	CASSLKEGRGTEAFF
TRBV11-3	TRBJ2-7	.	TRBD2	TGTGCTAGCAGCCCTGGAGAATGGGACTATGAGCAGTACTTC	CASSPGEWDYEQYF
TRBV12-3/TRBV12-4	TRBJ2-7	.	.	TGTGCCAGCAGTTCAGGGTGTGCCATATCCTACGGGCAGTACTTC	CASSSGCAISYGQYF
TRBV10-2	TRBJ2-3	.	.	TGCGCCAGCATTGGGGGCCCCCGGTTCACAGATACGCAGTATTTT	CASIGGPRFTDTQYF
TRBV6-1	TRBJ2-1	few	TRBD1	TGTGCCAGCACTGAAGGGACAGGGAATGAGCAGTTCTTC	CASTEGTGNEQFF
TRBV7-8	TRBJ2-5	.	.	TGTGCCAGCTGCTTATACCCCTTAGGAGAGACCCAGTACTTC	CASCLYPLGETQYF
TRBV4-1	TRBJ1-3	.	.	TGCGCCAGCAGCCTCACACATGCTACAGGGTCGGGAAATACCATATATTTT	CASSLTHATGSGNTIYF
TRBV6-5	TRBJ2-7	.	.	TGTGCCAGCAGTTACGGGTCGCCATACGAGCAGTACTTC	CASSYGSPYEQYF
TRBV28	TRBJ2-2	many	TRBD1	TGTGCCAGCAGTTTACACTCGACAGGGGTTCGCACCGGGGAGCTGTTTTTT	CASSLHSTGVRTGELFF
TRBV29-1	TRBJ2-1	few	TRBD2	TGCAGCATTGGACTAGTGGGAGGGTTCTACAATGAGCAGTCCTTC	CSIGLVGGFYNEQSF
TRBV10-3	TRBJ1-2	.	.	TGTGCCATGAGTGACTCGACTCAAGGTTATGGCTACACCTTC	CAMSDSTQGYGYTF
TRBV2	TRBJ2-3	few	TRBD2	TGTGCCAGCAGAGGACTAGCGGGAGTTAAAGATACGCAGTATTTT	CASRGLAGVKDTQYF
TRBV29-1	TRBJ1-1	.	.	TGCAACGCTGAGGACAACAGCAACACTGAAGCTTTCTTT	CNAEDNSNTEAFF
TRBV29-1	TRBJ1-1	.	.	TGCAGCGTTCGGGCAGGGTGGGGAATGAACTCTGAAGCCTTCTTT	CSVRAGWGMNSEAFF
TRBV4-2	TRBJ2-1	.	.	TGTCCCAGCAGCCAAAGGGGATTTGACAATGAGCAGTCCTTC	CPSSQRGFDNEQSF
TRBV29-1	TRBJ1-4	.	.	TGCAGCGTCACCGGGACAAGGAATGGAAAACTGTTTTTT	CSVTGTRNGKLFF
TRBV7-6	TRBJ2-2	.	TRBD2	TGTGCCAGCAGTTTAGGGACTAGCTTCTACAGCGGGGAGCTGTTTTTT	CASSLGTSFYSGELFF
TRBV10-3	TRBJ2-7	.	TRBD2	TGTGCCATCAGTGATTGGGGAGCGGGAGTAGACGAGCACTACTTC	CAISDWGAGVDEHYF
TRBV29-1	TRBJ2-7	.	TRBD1	TGCAGCGTACCAGTTACAGGGGGCGAGGCCGAGCAGTACTTC	CSVPVTGGEAEQYF
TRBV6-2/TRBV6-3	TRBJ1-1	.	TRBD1	TGTGCCAGTAGTTACTCGAGGGACAGGATGAACATTGAATCTTTCTTT	CASSYSRDRMNIESFF
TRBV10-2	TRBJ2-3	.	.	TGCGCCAGCAATGGTGCGTGGGTAGATACGCAGTGTTTT	CASNGAWVDTQCF
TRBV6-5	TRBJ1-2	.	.	TGTGCCAGTAGCCCTCCGGGGGGAGGTCGTGCCTACACCTTC	CASSPPGGGRAYTF
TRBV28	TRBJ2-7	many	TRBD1	TGTGCCAGCAGTTTTAAGGGACAGGGGCAGTACGAGCAGTACTTC	CASSFKGQGQYEQYF
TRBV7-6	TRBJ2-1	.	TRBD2	TGTGCCAGCAGCTTAGCTCCAGCGGGAGTCTACAATGAGCAGTCCTTC	CASSLAPAGVYNEQSF
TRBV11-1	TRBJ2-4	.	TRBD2	TGTGCCAGCAGATTTCCCGGGACTAGCGGGTTCAAAAACATTCAGTATTTC	CASRFPGTSGFKNIQYF
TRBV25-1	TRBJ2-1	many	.	TGTGCCAGCAGTGAATCTGTTTCCTACAATGAGCAGTTCTTC	CASSESVSYNEQFF
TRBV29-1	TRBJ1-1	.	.	TGCATCGCCCGGGCAGGGTGGAGGATGAACACTGAAGCTTTCTTT	CIARAGWRMNTEAFF
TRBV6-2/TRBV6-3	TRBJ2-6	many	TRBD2	TGTGCCAGCAGTTCGGGGGGGCCCTCTCAGACTTTC	CASSSGGPSQTF
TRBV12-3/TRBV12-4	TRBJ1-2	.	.	TGTGCCAGCTCATGGACAGTGTGCTATGATGGCTACACCTTC	CASSWTVCYDGYTF
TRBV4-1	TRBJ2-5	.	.	TGCGCCAGTAACCAAGACCACGACGGAGGGGGGCAAGAGACCCAGTACTTC	CASNQDHDGGGQETQYF
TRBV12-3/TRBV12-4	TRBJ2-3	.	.	TGTATCAGCAGTTTAACTCGGGATCAGCCCCAGTATTTT	CISSLTRDQPQYF
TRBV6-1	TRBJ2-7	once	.	TGTGCCAGCAGTGAAGCAGACGGGAGCTCCTACGATCAGTACTTC	CASSEADGSSYDQYF
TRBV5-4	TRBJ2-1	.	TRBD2	TGTGCCAGCGGCTTGGGGACTAGCGGGGGGGCCTACGCTGAGCAGTTCTTC	CASGLGTSGGAYAEQFF
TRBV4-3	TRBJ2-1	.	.	TGCGCCAGGAGCCAATTCCCCCACCCAGCGGACAATGAGCAGTTCTTC	CARSQFPHPADNEQFF
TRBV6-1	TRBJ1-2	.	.	TGTGCCAGCTTTTCGATCGTAGACTATGGCTACACATTC	CASFSIVDYGYTF
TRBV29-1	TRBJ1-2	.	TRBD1	TGCAGCGCCGTTCGGGACAGCACGGACGGCTACACCTTC	CSAVRDSTDGYTF
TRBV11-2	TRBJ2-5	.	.	TGTGCAAGCAGCTTATACGGGGGACAAGAGACCCAGTACTTC	CASSLYGGQETQYF
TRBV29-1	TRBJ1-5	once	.	TGCAGCGTTATCGGACACATCAATCAGCCCCAGCTTTTT	CSVIGHINQPQLF
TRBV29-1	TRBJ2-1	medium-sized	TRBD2	TGCAGCGTATTAAGCGGGGTGGCAGGGCAGTTCTTC	CSVLSGVAGQFF
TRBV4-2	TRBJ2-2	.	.	TGTGCCAGCAGCCAAGATCATGTGGGAAGGGTGATGTTTTTT	CASSQDHVGRVMFF
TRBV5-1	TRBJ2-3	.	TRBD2	TGCGCCAGCAGCTCCGGGATAGCGGGAGAGGGTACAGGTACGCAGTATTTT	CASSSGIAGEGTGTQYF
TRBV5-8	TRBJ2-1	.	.	TGTGTCAGCAGCCTCAACCCTTTGGCTTTCGCAGGGGAAGACAATGACCAGTTCTTC	CVSSLNPLAFAGEDNDQFF